This is a list of T cell receptor beta chains from one sample in a study of T-cell memory formation after mild COVID-19. TCRdb re-analysed the 5' RACE reads in MiXCR, keeping a single row per CDR3 protein. The sample records 550,000 to 700,000 distinct CDR3 sequences, approximately 19% being singletons. The sequencing sample was made of PBMCs or a T cell subset sorted from them (not recorded which). These receptors all stem from an adult woman who had mild COVID-19 (a few samples of this study predate the infection). Cell type and time point are not known. Both conserved end residues are part of each CDR3. D genes are given only for firm matches. The size of a clone is reported for some rows only, either as once, few or many, or as a class for expanded clones.

clone_size: NA
j_call: TRBJ1-2
d_call: TRBD1
v_call: TRBV6-1
cdr3_aa: CASSEIDRGLRGYTF
cdr3_nt: TGTGCCAGCAGTGAAATCGACAGGGGATTGCGTGGCTACACCTTC

clone_size: NA
j_call: TRBJ2-7
d_call: TRBD1
v_call: TRBV29-1
cdr3_aa: CSAGTGRSEQYF
cdr3_nt: TGCAGCGCTGGGACAGGGAGGTCCGAGCAGTACTTC

clone_size: NA
j_call: TRBJ1-2
d_call: TRBD1
v_call: TRBV7-2
cdr3_aa: CASSLVPDRGGYGYTF
cdr3_nt: TGTGCCAGCAGCTTAGTTCCTGACAGGGGTGGCTATGGCTACACCTTC

clone_size: few
j_call: TRBJ2-7
d_call: TRBD2
v_call: TRBV6-2/TRBV6-3
cdr3_aa: CASSLRGRAPYEQYF
cdr3_nt: TGTGCCAGCAGTTTACGAGGGAGGGCCCCCTACGAGCAGTACTTC

clone_size: few
j_call: TRBJ2-1
d_call: NA
v_call: TRBV7-9
cdr3_aa: CASSLRGPKIDEQFF
cdr3_nt: TGTGCCAGCAGCTTACGGGGGCCCAAGATCGATGAGCAGTTCTTC

clone_size: NA
j_call: TRBJ2-3
d_call: NA
v_call: TRBV25-1
cdr3_aa: CASSELGTAPRDTQYF
cdr3_nt: TGTGCCAGCAGTGAGCTGGGAACAGCCCCTCGGGATACGCAGTATTTT

clone_size: NA
j_call: TRBJ1-4
d_call: NA
v_call: TRBV6-6
cdr3_aa: CATADATNEKLFF
cdr3_nt: TGTGCCACAGCTGACGCAACTAATGAAAAACTGTTTTTT

clone_size: NA
j_call: TRBJ2-7
d_call: NA
v_call: TRBV5-6
cdr3_aa: CASSLKLTRSSYEQYF
cdr3_nt: TGTGCCAGCAGCTTGAAGTTAACCAGGAGCTCCTACGAGCAGTACTTC

clone_size: NA
j_call: TRBJ2-3
d_call: TRBD1
v_call: TRBV6-6
cdr3_aa: CASSRPGQGEDTQYF
cdr3_nt: TGTGCCAGCAGTCGGCCCGGACAGGGTGAGGATACGCAGTATTTT

clone_size: NA
j_call: TRBJ2-5
d_call: NA
v_call: TRBV27
cdr3_aa: CASSRGGFQETQYF
cdr3_nt: TGTGCCAGCAGTAGGGGGGGGTTTCAAGAGACCCAGTACTTC

clone_size: many
j_call: TRBJ2-7
d_call: NA
v_call: TRBV7-9
cdr3_aa: CASSSRDSYEQYF
cdr3_nt: TGTGCCAGCAGCTCCAGGGACTCCTACGAGCAGTACTTC

clone_size: NA
j_call: TRBJ2-3
d_call: NA
v_call: TRBV29-1
cdr3_aa: CSSTWGVGTDTQYF
cdr3_nt: TGCAGCTCTACCTGGGGGGTAGGGACAGATACGCAGTATTTT

clone_size: once
j_call: TRBJ2-3
d_call: TRBD2
v_call: TRBV5-6
cdr3_aa: CASSLGLARADTQYF
cdr3_nt: TGTGCCAGCAGCCTTGGACTAGCGAGGGCAGATACGCAGTATTTT

clone_size: many
j_call: TRBJ2-1
d_call: TRBD1
v_call: TRBV5-1
cdr3_aa: CASSLGQGVNNEQFF
cdr3_nt: TGCGCCAGCAGCCTGGGACAGGGGGTCAACAATGAGCAGTTCTTC

clone_size: NA
j_call: TRBJ2-4
d_call: TRBD1
v_call: TRBV6-6
cdr3_aa: CASSHRGTGVLNIQYF
cdr3_nt: TGTGCCAGCAGTCACCGGGGGACAGGGGTTTTAAACATTCAGTACTTC

clone_size: few
j_call: TRBJ2-3
d_call: NA
v_call: TRBV7-3
cdr3_aa: CASSFAGGVTDTQYF
cdr3_nt: TGTGCCAGCAGCTTTGCAGGGGGGGTCACAGATACGCAGTATTTT

clone_size: NA
j_call: TRBJ2-7
d_call: TRBD1
v_call: TRBV15
cdr3_aa: CATSRDLGTAAYEQYF
cdr3_nt: TGTGCCACCAGCAGAGATTTGGGGACAGCAGCCTACGAGCAGTACTTC

clone_size: NA
j_call: TRBJ2-7
d_call: NA
v_call: TRBV6-5
cdr3_aa: CASSTGPISYEQYF
cdr3_nt: TGTGCCAGCAGTACGGGACCGATCTCCTACGAGCAGTACTTC

clone_size: NA
j_call: TRBJ2-3
d_call: NA
v_call: TRBV20-1
cdr3_aa: CSARARDRGRTDTQYF
cdr3_nt: TGCAGTGCTAGAGCACGCGACAGAGGGCGCACAGATACGCAGTATTTT

clone_size: few
j_call: TRBJ2-7
d_call: NA
v_call: TRBV7-2
cdr3_aa: CASSFTTGVGYEQYF
cdr3_nt: TGTGCCAGCAGCTTTACCACGGGAGTTGGATACGAGCAGTACTTC

clone_size: few
j_call: TRBJ2-7
d_call: TRBD2
v_call: TRBV10-3
cdr3_aa: CAIRGTSGRGEQYF
cdr3_nt: TGTGCCATCAGGGGGACTAGCGGGAGAGGCGAGCAGTACTTC

clone_size: few
j_call: TRBJ1-5
d_call: NA
v_call: TRBV27
cdr3_aa: CASSLRGAKPQHF
cdr3_nt: TGTGCCAGCAGTTTACGGGGGGCGAAGCCCCAGCATTTT

clone_size: many
j_call: TRBJ2-3
d_call: NA
v_call: TRBV2
cdr3_aa: CASSAGTHSTDTQYF
cdr3_nt: TGTGCCAGCAGTGCGGGGACCCATAGCACAGATACGCAGTATTTT

clone_size: NA
j_call: TRBJ2-7
d_call: TRBD1
v_call: TRBV27
cdr3_aa: CASRPSRGRWEQYF
cdr3_nt: TGTGCCAGCAGACCGAGTAGGGGGCGGTGGGAGCAGTACTTC

clone_size: NA
j_call: TRBJ2-1
d_call: TRBD2
v_call: TRBV24-1
cdr3_aa: CATSDPSGSSCNEQFF
cdr3_nt: TGTGCCACCAGTGATCCTAGCGGAAGCTCCTGCAATGAGCAGTTCTTC

clone_size: few
j_call: TRBJ2-3
d_call: NA
v_call: TRBV11-3
cdr3_aa: CASSQGGSTHTDTQYF
cdr3_nt: TGTGCCAGCAGCCAAGGGGGGAGCACACACACAGATACGCAGTATTTT

clone_size: NA
j_call: TRBJ2-1
d_call: TRBD2
v_call: TRBV18
cdr3_aa: CASSPQRLAGIRSYNEQFF
cdr3_nt: TGTGCCAGCTCACCTCAGCGACTAGCGGGAATTAGGTCCTACAATGAGCAGTTCTTC

clone_size: NA
j_call: TRBJ2-4
d_call: TRBD2
v_call: TRBV4-3
cdr3_aa: CASSPLAGGPQNIQYF
cdr3_nt: TGCGCCAGCAGCCCTCTAGCGGGAGGGCCGCAAAACATTCAGTACTTC

clone_size: NA
j_call: TRBJ2-1
d_call: NA
v_call: TRBV12-3/TRBV12-4
cdr3_aa: CASSPTGENNEQFF
cdr3_nt: TGTGCCAGCAGTCCTACCGGGGAAAACAATGAGCAGTTCTTC

clone_size: few
j_call: TRBJ2-5
d_call: NA
v_call: TRBV5-1
cdr3_aa: CASSFTQETQYF
cdr3_nt: TGCGCCAGCAGTTTCACCCAAGAGACCCAGTACTTC

clone_size: few
j_call: TRBJ2-3
d_call: NA
v_call: TRBV19
cdr3_aa: CASGPTDTQYF
cdr3_nt: TGTGCCAGTGGACCCACAGATACGCAGTATTTT

clone_size: once
j_call: TRBJ2-3
d_call: NA
v_call: TRBV7-2
cdr3_aa: CASSIGTPFFTDTQYF
cdr3_nt: TGTGCCAGCAGCATTGGGACTCCTTTTTTCACAGATACGCAGTATTTT

clone_size: NA
j_call: TRBJ1-6
d_call: TRBD1
v_call: TRBV12-3/TRBV12-4
cdr3_aa: CASSLRDRVSPLHF
cdr3_nt: TGTGCCAGCAGTTTGCGGGACAGGGTTTCACCCCTCCACTTT

clone_size: few
j_call: TRBJ2-2
d_call: NA
v_call: TRBV28
cdr3_aa: CGSGVLVGELFF
cdr3_nt: TGTGGTAGTGGGGTACTGGTCGGGGAGCTGTTTTTT

clone_size: NA
j_call: TRBJ2-1
d_call: TRBD2
v_call: TRBV25-1
cdr3_aa: CASSRGLAGESDEQFF
cdr3_nt: TGTGCCAGCAGCCGGGGACTAGCGGGAGAGAGCGATGAGCAGTTCTTC

clone_size: many
j_call: TRBJ2-5
d_call: TRBD1
v_call: TRBV7-2
cdr3_aa: CASSLSGRGETQYF
cdr3_nt: TGTGCCAGCAGCTTATCGGGCAGGGGGGAGACCCAGTACTTC

clone_size: many
j_call: TRBJ2-7
d_call: NA
v_call: TRBV6-5
cdr3_aa: CASRRQTGPYEQYF
cdr3_nt: TGTGCCAGCCGCCGACAGACCGGCCCCTACGAGCAGTACTTC

clone_size: few
j_call: TRBJ2-1
d_call: NA
v_call: TRBV13
cdr3_aa: CASGLWGPGDEQFF
cdr3_nt: TGTGCCAGCGGTTTGTGGGGCCCGGGAGATGAGCAGTTCTTC

clone_size: many
j_call: TRBJ2-1
d_call: TRBD2
v_call: TRBV6-2/TRBV6-3
cdr3_aa: CASSSGSSYNEQFF
cdr3_nt: TGTGCCAGCAGTAGCGGGAGCTCCTACAATGAGCAGTTCTTC

clone_size: NA
j_call: TRBJ2-7
d_call: TRBD1
v_call: TRBV20-1
cdr3_aa: CSASHSYVTGISYEQYF
cdr3_nt: TGCAGTGCTTCTCACTCTTACGTGACAGGGATTTCCTACGAGCAGTACTTC

clone_size: few
j_call: TRBJ2-7
d_call: TRBD1
v_call: TRBV7-2
cdr3_aa: CASSLNGQGSYEQYF
cdr3_nt: TGTGCCAGCAGCCTCAATGGACAGGGGTCCTACGAGCAGTACTTC

clone_size: few
j_call: TRBJ1-6
d_call: NA
v_call: TRBV29-1
cdr3_aa: CSVRSADNSPLHF
cdr3_nt: TGCAGCGTTAGGTCCGCAGATAATTCACCCCTCCACTTT

clone_size: few
j_call: TRBJ2-7
d_call: NA
v_call: TRBV2
cdr3_aa: CASSEEHVSYEQYF
cdr3_nt: TGTGCCAGCAGTGAAGAACACGTCTCCTACGAGCAGTACTTC

clone_size: few
j_call: TRBJ2-7
d_call: NA
v_call: TRBV24-1
cdr3_aa: CATSGAAYEQYF
cdr3_nt: TGTGCCACCAGTGGGGCAGCCTACGAGCAGTACTTC

clone_size: NA
j_call: TRBJ2-3
d_call: NA
v_call: TRBV12-3/TRBV12-4
cdr3_aa: CASRTGTTDTQYF
cdr3_nt: TGTGCCAGCAGGACGGGGACTACAGATACGCAGTATTTT

clone_size: once
j_call: TRBJ1-2
d_call: TRBD1
v_call: TRBV24-1
cdr3_aa: CATADRADGYTF
cdr3_nt: TGTGCCACTGCCGACAGGGCCGATGGCTACACCTTC

clone_size: NA
j_call: TRBJ2-5
d_call: NA
v_call: TRBV5-1
cdr3_aa: CASSLPGTEETQYF
cdr3_nt: TGCGCCAGCAGCTTACCAGGGACTGAAGAGACCCAGTACTTC

clone_size: few
j_call: TRBJ2-3
d_call: NA
v_call: TRBV4-2
cdr3_aa: CASSQARVGDTQYF
cdr3_nt: TGTGCCAGCAGCCAAGCCCGAGTGGGGGATACGCAGTATTTT

clone_size: NA
j_call: TRBJ1-3
d_call: NA
v_call: TRBV7-8
cdr3_aa: CASRLGGVGNTIYF
cdr3_nt: TGTGCCAGCAGGCTGGGTGGCGTCGGAAACACCATATATTTT

clone_size: NA
j_call: TRBJ1-2
d_call: TRBD1
v_call: TRBV30
cdr3_aa: CARTGFGGYTF
cdr3_nt: TGTGCCCGGACAGGGTTCGGCGGCTACACCTTC

clone_size: few
j_call: TRBJ2-3
d_call: NA
v_call: TRBV6-4
cdr3_aa: CASSKSSGDTQYF
cdr3_nt: TGTGCCAGCAGTAAGTCGAGCGGGGATACGCAGTATTTT

clone_size: many
j_call: TRBJ1-5
d_call: NA
v_call: TRBV5-1
cdr3_aa: CASSPGGDQPQHF
cdr3_nt: TGCGCCAGCAGCCCCGGGGGGGATCAGCCCCAGCATTTT

clone_size: NA
j_call: TRBJ2-5
d_call: NA
v_call: TRBV12-3/TRBV12-4
cdr3_aa: CASRGPSYQETQYF
cdr3_nt: TGTGCCAGCAGAGGACCCTCGTACCAAGAGACCCAGTACTTC

clone_size: few
j_call: TRBJ2-3
d_call: TRBD2
v_call: TRBV12-3/TRBV12-4
cdr3_aa: CASSFNGGFGSTDTQYF
cdr3_nt: TGTGCCAGCAGTTTTAACGGGGGGTTCGGTTCCACAGATACGCAGTATTTT

clone_size: few
j_call: TRBJ2-5
d_call: TRBD2
v_call: TRBV24-1
cdr3_aa: CATSDLQASGSWETQYF
cdr3_nt: TGTGCCACCAGTGATTTGCAAGCTAGCGGGAGCTGGGAGACCCAGTACTTC

clone_size: NA
j_call: TRBJ1-1
d_call: NA
v_call: TRBV7-2
cdr3_aa: CASSFVSLRGDTEAFF
cdr3_nt: TGTGCCAGCAGCTTTGTTTCCTTAAGGGGGGACACTGAAGCTTTCTTT

clone_size: NA
j_call: TRBJ2-3
d_call: NA
v_call: TRBV29-1
cdr3_aa: CSVDRQATDTQYF
cdr3_nt: TGCAGCGTTGACCGACAAGCCACAGATACGCAGTATTTT

clone_size: once
j_call: TRBJ1-6
d_call: NA
v_call: TRBV4-1
cdr3_aa: CASSQARPVGSYNSPLHF
cdr3_nt: TGCGCCAGCAGCCAAGCTCGCCCAGTAGGGTCCTATAATTCACCCCTCCACTTT

clone_size: few
j_call: TRBJ2-2
d_call: TRBD2
v_call: TRBV29-1
cdr3_aa: CSVEDPTSGVAGVTGELFF
cdr3_nt: TGCAGCGTTGAAGACCCCACTAGCGGGGTAGCGGGGGTCACCGGGGAGCTGTTTTTT